This T cell receptor (beta chain) came from a study of vaccination and CD4 T cells after COVID-19. Study-wide context: Convalescent donors totaled six males and four females, including two who were Hispanic.

CDR1 is SGHAT and CDR2 is FQNNGV in the germline V gene. The V and J ends lost 1 base and 3 bases respectively, with 4 bases between them. This CDR3 is built from 13 residues. An Oncomine TCR Beta short-read assay was used to sequence the DNA from cultured CD4+ T cells. From the PCR reads, TCRdb called clonotypes with MiXCR, one entry per CDR3 protein. The sample holds 5,000 to 7,500 distinct CDR3 sequences, roughly three fifths seen once. The study, taken as a whole, reports: Convalescent patients showed a median 86.3% of reactive clones that were seen only post-vaccination. Median SARS-CoV-2-reactive clonotype numbers went from approximately 21 to 40; this increase was not significant.

Regarding treatment: roughly 11-day PBMC culture with coronavirus spike peptide pools or control peptides (ViraFEST assay). Convalescent patients tested SARS-CoV-2 PCR positive from March to December 2020, before Alpha, Beta and Delta emerged. By its share, this clonotype is medium-sized. The antigen is unknown. The sample consisted of CD4+ T cells from blood, cultured in vitro. This rearrangement joins TRBV11-2 to TRBJ1-5; D gene uncertain. The sequence was obtained from a human donor who had recovered from COVID-19. CDR3 sequence reads: CASSLGVNQPQHF. The CDR3 DNA reads TGTGCCAGCAGCTTAGGGGTCAATCAGCCCCAGCATTTT.